Described below is a single T cell receptor beta chain sequence and its context. This may be a read error: a much more frequent sequence differs by one nucleotide. CDR3 length: 14 residues. Trimming stripped 4 bases from V and 3 bases from J, with 13 bases between. Germline CDR1 SGHDT, CDR2 YYEEEE. TCRdb reprocessed the 5' RACE reads via MiXCR and lists one record per CDR3 protein. This table has about 30,000 distinct CDR3 sequences, over 6.5% appearing once. The data were obtained in a study of early T cells in non-severe SARS-CoV-2 infection. The specimen was whole blood. The rearrangement joins TRBV5-6 to TRBJ2-5; D gene unclear. This TCR derives from an adult who was a healthcare worker with PCR-confirmed SARS-CoV-2 infection or an uninfected control (not recorded which). CDR3 DNA: TGTGCCAGCAGCCCTGGGATAGAGGAAGAGACCCAGTACTTC. It specifies CASSPGIEEETQYF.